This T cell receptor (beta chain) comes out of a study of T cell changes during pregnancy in multiple sclerosis. The data were produced by immunoSEQ multiplex PCR, yet TCRdb's version contains in-frame clones alone and is incomplete. The table shows 100,000 or so clones, with 90% to 95% occurring only once. CDR3 size: 14 residues. CDR1 is SGHRS, CDR2 YFSETQ, per germline. Trimming shortened V by 4 bases and J by 3 bases, and 14 bases separated the two germline ends. This chain links TRBV5-1 with TRBJ2-7; D might be TRBD2 (7 bases). The origin of this receptor is a female donor in good health, enrolled as a control in a pregnancy study. This sample comprised peripheral blood, obtained after pregnancy. The CDR3 DNA follows: TGCGCCAGCAGCCCAGGGGTAGCGGGCTACGAGCAGTACTTC. Protein: CASSPGVAGYEQYF.